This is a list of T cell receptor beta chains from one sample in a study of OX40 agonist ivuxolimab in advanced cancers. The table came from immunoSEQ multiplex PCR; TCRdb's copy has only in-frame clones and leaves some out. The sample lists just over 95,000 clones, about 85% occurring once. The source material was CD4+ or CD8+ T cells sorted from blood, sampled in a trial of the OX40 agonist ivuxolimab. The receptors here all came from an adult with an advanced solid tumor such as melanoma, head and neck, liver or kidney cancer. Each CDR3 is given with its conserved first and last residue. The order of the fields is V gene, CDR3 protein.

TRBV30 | CAWTSGWTEAFF
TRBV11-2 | CASSLAREQYF
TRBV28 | CASSLFWGVNQPQHF
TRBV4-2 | CASSQEKREVYEQYF
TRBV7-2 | CASSLASGRYNEQFF
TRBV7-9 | CASSLDPGGPGNEQFF
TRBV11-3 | CASTRGGRTDTQYF
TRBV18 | CASSPREGFTDTQYF
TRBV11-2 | CASSGRDRGLRGYTF
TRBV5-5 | CASSLLDPGGNEQFF
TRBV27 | CASSVLAGGTYEQYF
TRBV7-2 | CASSLVAGSTEAFF
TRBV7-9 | CASSTKQGGNTEAFF
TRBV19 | CASSYGQGDSLEQYF
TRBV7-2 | CASSGTLGYQPQHF
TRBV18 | CASSPEPGGETQYF
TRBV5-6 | CASSFSYQETQYF
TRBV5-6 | CASSFQGASARDYEQYF
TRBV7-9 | CASSLAGERPGELFF
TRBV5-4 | CASSSLTSGRNEQYF
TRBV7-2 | CASSLGGTGNTIYF
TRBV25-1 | CASSAGTSGFQFF
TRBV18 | CATNLAGSTDTQYF
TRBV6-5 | CASSYLAGTLETQYF
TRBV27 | CASKSGNSNTEAFF
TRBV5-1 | CASSFPRGYTNTGELFF
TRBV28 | CAIRRSLVGNIQYF
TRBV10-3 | CAISGEGQGGSDEQYF
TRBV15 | CATSGLKTEAFF
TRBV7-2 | CASSSSGPPQETQYF
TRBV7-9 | CASSHRGRNGELFF
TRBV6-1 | CASSRLAGGEETQYF
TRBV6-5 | CASKTSENQETQYF
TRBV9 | CASSARGALYNEQFF
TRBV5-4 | CASSQWDRGAYEQYF
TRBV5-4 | CASSPGLANSYEQYF
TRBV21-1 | CASPTSGRNLVWGEQYF
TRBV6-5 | CASSYALAANTGELFF
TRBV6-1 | CASSVSQALNTEAFF
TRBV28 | CASSLSTTYEQYF
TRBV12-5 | CASGLGEAAGELFF
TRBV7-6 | CASSSPLTGGPIDEQFF
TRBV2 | CASREGTSPSYGYTF
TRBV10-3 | CAISASSYEQYF
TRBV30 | CAWSVTGAGAEAFF
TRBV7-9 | CASSALGDRDQPQHF
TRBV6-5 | CASSSPGQGHYEQYF
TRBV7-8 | CASSLPISGQGYNEQFF
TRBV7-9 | CASSQGTTNEKLFF
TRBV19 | CASSIGTFSHEQYF
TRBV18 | CASSGGQDYEQYF
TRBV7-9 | CASSSSSTGELFF
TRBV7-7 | CASSSGGNEQFF
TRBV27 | CASSLYRGGYNEQFF
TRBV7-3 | CASSLTSGDPGYTF
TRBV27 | CASSFRGAPHEQYF
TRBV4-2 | CASSQGTGPYEQYF